These 20 T cell receptor beta chains originate from one sample sequenced in a study of OX40 agonist ivuxolimab in advanced cancers. Generated by immunoSEQ multiplex PCR, the TCRdb table keeps only in-frame clones and is missing some. The data show 55,000 to 80,000 clones, roughly 89% seen once. The specimen comprised CD4+ or CD8+ T cells sorted from blood, sampled in a trial of the OX40 agonist ivuxolimab. The origin of the receptors is an adult with an advanced solid tumor such as melanoma, head and neck, liver or kidney cancer.

The rearrangement joins TRBV2 to TRBJ2-4; D might be TRBD1 or TRBD2, each matching 5 bases. Looked up from germline, CDR1 is SNHLY and CDR2 is FYNNEI. CDR3 length: 15 residues. Trimming took off 4 bases at V and 6 bases at J, with 16 bases between the two ends. CDR3 DNA sequence: TGTGCCAGCAGTGGGGTAGCGCAGGGCAGAAACATTCAGTACTTC. It encodes CASSGVAQGRNIQYF.

This sequence joins TRBV13 and TRBJ2-7, with D perhaps given as TRBD1 or TRBD2 (7 bases each). This CDR3 is 14 amino acids long. With 1 base removed from V and 6 bases from J, the gap between germline ends came to 13 bases. Germline V gene data show CDR1 as PRHDT and CDR2 as FYEKMQ (reference sequence). The CDR3 nucleotides read TGTGCCAGCAGCTTAGAAGCCAGGGGGGGCGAGCAGTACTTC. It yields the protein CASSLEARGGEQYF.

The rearrangement links TRBV5-1 to TRBJ1-3; 10 bases line up with TRBD1. Germline values: CDR1 SGHRS, CDR2 YFSETQ. This CDR3 contains 16 residues. The V gene end was trimmed by 4 bases and the J gene end by 0 bases; junction bases not matched to a gene: 4. CDR3 region: CASSRGQGSSGNTIYF. The CDR3 nucleotides read TGCGCCAGCAGCCGGGGACAGGGGAGCTCTGGAAACACCATATATTTT. The full variable domain, rest sourced from reference TRBV5-1 and TRBJ1-3, is KAGVTQTPRYLIKTRGQQVTLSCSPISGHRSVSWYQQTPGQGLQFLFEYFSETQRNKGNFPGRFSGRQFSNSRSEMNVSTLELGDSALYLCASSRGQGSSGNTIYFGEGSWLTVV.

V gene TRBV6-4 combines with J gene TRBJ1-5; 8 nucleotides match TRBD1. CDR3 length: 15 amino acids. The trim removed 5 bases at V and 4 bases at J, leaving 7 bases unmatched. Per the germline V gene, CDR1 is MRHNA and CDR2 is SNTAGT. The CDR3 region is CASSSDGQGNQPQHF. CDR3 coding DNA: TGTGCCAGCAGTTCGGACGGACAGGGTAATCAGCCCCAGCATTTT.

The chain combines TRBV19 with TRBJ1-5; no firm D call. The germline V and J ends were trimmed by 0 bases and 1 base, with 1 base remaining between them. Germline assignment: CDR1 LNHDA and CDR2 SQIVND (reference sequence). This CDR3 has 13 residues. The CDR3 DNA sequence: TGTGCCAGTAGTATAGAAAGCAATCAGCCCCAGCATTTT. This translates into CASSIESNQPQHF.

CDR3 coding DNA: TGTGCCATCAGACCCACCCGGGACAGTGATAACTATGGCTACACCTTC. Encoded protein: CAIRPTRDSDNYGYTF. The chain has TRBV10-3 and TRBJ1-2; 7 bases are shared with TRBD1. The J segment lost 1 base and the V segment lost 6 bases, leaving 11 bases of the junction unmatched. The CDR3 is 16 residues long. Looked up from germline, CDR1 is ENHRY and CDR2 is SYGVKD.

The chain combines TRBV18 with TRBJ1-1; 7 bases agree with TRBD1. CDR1 and CDR2 (germline): KGHSH, LQKENI. Losses at the gene ends were 2 bases for V and 1 base for J; bases not matched to a gene: 10. There are 17 residues in the CDR3. The CDR3 sequence is CASSPSSSTGRNTEAFF. The CDR3 nucleotides read TGTGCCAGCTCACCATCTTCCTCGACAGGGCGGAACACTGAAGCTTTCTTT.

This clone occurred a few times. The V call is TRBV6-6, the J call TRBJ1-4; the D is unclear. Germline V gene sequence: CDR1 MNHNY, CDR2 SVGAGI (reference sequence). V shed 7 bases and J shed 3 bases, with 15 bases lying between them. The CDR3 runs 15 residues. DNA of the CDR3: TGTGCCAGCACCATGAACAGCCTAGCTAATGAAAAACTGTTTTTT. Translation: CASTMNSLANEKLFF.

The chain employs TRBV5-1 and TRBJ2-2; 12 bases fit TRBD1. V lost 4 bases to trimming and J lost 4 bases; unmatched junction nucleotides: 8. Germline V lookup: CDR1 SGHRS, CDR2 YFSETQ. This CDR3 is 17 amino acids long. This CDR3 is CASSHKWGQGATGELFF. The CDR3 bases are TGCGCCAGCAGCCATAAGTGGGGACAGGGGGCCACCGGGGAGCTGTTTTTT.

This clone was recorded only once. This chain joins TRBV7-9 and TRBJ1-4; D gene unclear. Germline V CDR1 and CDR2: SEHNR, FQNEAQ (reference sequence). The CDR3 extends over 14 amino acids. Between the trimmed V and J ends, which lost 1 base and 4 bases, there was a span of 7 bases. CDR3 sequence (DNA): TGTGCCAGCAGCTTAGGGCAGTATAATGAAAAACTGTTTTTT. Translating it yields CASSLGQYNEKLFF.

This clone has just one count. CDR3 coding DNA: TGTGCCAGCAGCCTCGGGAGGAATTCACCCCTCCACTTT. Encoded protein: CASSLGRNSPLHF. V is TRBV11-2 and J is TRBJ1-6; D not certain. The length of the CDR3 is 13 residues. CDR1 is SGHAT and CDR2 is FQNNGV in the germline V gene. The V end lost 5 bases, the J end lost 7 bases, and 9 bases lay between the germline ends.

The V gene is TRBV28, the J gene TRBJ2-7; 9 bases line up with TRBD1. V was pared by 4 bases and J by 3 bases, with 4 bases of the junction left unmatched. The CDR3 is 14 residues long. From germline, CDR1 is MDHEN and CDR2 SYDVKM. CDR3 residues: CASSSLTGGYEQYF. The CDR3 nucleotides read TGTGCCAGCAGTTCTCTGACAGGGGGCTACGAGCAGTACTTC.

This rearrangement joins TRBV5-1 to TRBJ2-7; 11 positions match TRBD2. Germline values: CDR1 SGHRS, CDR2 YFSETQ. V lost 4 bases, J lost 1 base, and 7 bases stayed unmatched. The CDR3 extends over 16 amino acids. For the CDR3, the DNA is TGCGCCAGCAGCGCAATTCTAGCGGGGGGTTCCTACGAGCAGTACTTC. This sequence encodes CASSAILAGGSYEQYF.

The CDR3 DNA sequence: TGTGCCATCAGTGACCCAGGGGGCTCCTCTGGAAACACCATATATTTT. Amino acid sequence: CAISDPGGSSGNTIYF. The V and J genes are TRBV10-3 and TRBJ1-3, with 8 bases aligning to TRBD1. Per the germline V gene, CDR1 is ENHRY and CDR2 is SYGVKD. The CDR3 has 16 amino acids. V gave up 3 bases and J gave up 0 bases; unmatched junction bases: 4.

This rearrangement joins TRBV19 to TRBJ1-5; a weak D match, TRBD1 (6 bases). CDR1 and CDR2 from the germline V gene are LNHDA and SQIVND (reference sequence). V was pared by 1 base and J by 4 bases, with 14 bases between. The CDR3 has 16 residues. DNA for the CDR3: TGTGCCAGTAGTATAGGGTGGGCAGGGGATAATCAGCCCCAGCATTTT. It translates to CASSIGWAGDNQPQHF.

The genes are TRBV10-1 and TRBJ2-3, with 8 bases that match TRBD2. V lost 8 bases to trimming and J lost 1 base; unmatched junction nucleotides: 8. Per the germline V gene, CDR1 is WNHNN and CDR2 is SYGVQD (reference sequence). The CDR3 spans 15 residues. CDR3 DNA: TGCGCCAGCCGGGGGAGCGGGGGTTGCACAGATACGCAGTATTTT. Encoded protein: CASRGSGGCTDTQYF.

V and J are TRBV4-2 and TRBJ2-5, with 14 bases identical to TRBD2. The CDR3 spans 17 residues. Germline V gene lookup returns CDR1 LGHNA and CDR2 YNFKEQ. After removal of 0 bases from V and 4 bases from J, the junction contained 4 bases not matched to a gene. CDR3 sequence: CASSQDFGTSGGETQYF. CDR3 nucleotide sequence: TGTGCCAGCAGCCAAGATTTCGGGACTAGCGGGGGAGAGACCCAGTACTTC.

The V call is TRBV2, the J call TRBJ2-4; TRBD2 aligns across 8 bases. Germline CDR1 is SNHLY and CDR2 is FYNNEI. The CDR3 length is 15 residues. With V trimmed by 7 bases and J by 3 bases, 8 bases remained unmatched. The CDR3 DNA reads TGTGCCAGCATGGGGGAACGGGGGGGCAAAAACATTCAGTACTTC. It codes for CASMGERGGKNIQYF. The variable domain in full, completed from reference TRBV2 and TRBJ2-4, reads EPEVTQTPSHQVTQMGQEVILRCVPISNHLYFYWYRQILGQKVEFLVSFYNNEISEKSEIFDDQFSVERPDGSNFTLKIRSTKLEDSAMYFCASMGERGGKNIQYFGAGTRLSVL.

In this sample, this clone turned up once. This rearrangement joins TRBV19 to TRBJ2-5; 7 bases align to TRBD2. The V gene's germline CDR1 is LNHDA and CDR2 SQIVND (reference sequence). The CDR3 runs 16 residues. The V and J ends lost 0 bases and 1 base, in that order; junction bases with no gene match: 5. CDR3 nucleotides: TGTGCCAGTAGTATAGAGCCTAGCGGTCTCCAAGAGACCCAGTACTTC. Translated, it gives CASSIEPSGLQETQYF.

About this clone itself: Additional DNA sequences in this sample encode the identical CDR3. The V call is TRBV2, the J call TRBJ2-7; 8 bases match TRBD2. Germline loops: CDR1 SNHLY, CDR2 FYNNEI. The CDR3 totals 13 residues. J gave up 7 bases and V 2 bases, and 4 bases lay outside the gene matches. The DNA for the CDR3 is TGTGCCAGCAGTGAATGGGAGCGGGGGGAGCAGTACTTC. This gives the protein CASSEWERGEQYF.